The source of this TCR delta chain is a study of gamma-delta T cells after stem cell transplantation. Germline lookup yields CDR1 GEAIGNYY and CDR2 EKD. V was pared by 2 bases and J by 0 bases, with 15 bases of the junction left unmatched. There are 19 residues in the CDR3. Notes on this clone: The protein in TCRdb stems from a much larger clone and differs at residue 5 from this DNA's translation, likely a read error; here the protein is translated from the DNA.

TCRdb reanalysed the RT-PCR reads with CATT. The sample carries over 2,500 delta-chain clones, about 3% recorded once. The receptor was isolated from a human donor. It is not recorded whose cells these are; they may come from a transplant donor. The material sequenced was gamma-delta T cells. The rearrangement joins TRDV2 to TRDJ1, with 9 positions matching TRDD3. CDR3 loop: CACDNVLPGGSSYTDKLIF. In DNA form, the CDR3 reads TGTGCCTGTGACAACGTTTTGCCTGGGGGATCCTCGTACACCGATAAACTCATCTTT.